This TCR beta chain is drawn from a study of post-analysis software for immune sequencing data. Whole-study context: The disease courses spanned relapsing-remitting, secondary progressive and progressive-relapsing forms of multiple sclerosis. Study observations and caveats: Strong co-clustering by F measure was evident for samples that had been prepared in the same batch. Relative to controls, patients with multiple sclerosis showed significantly lower normalized Chao1 diversity. Four to six TRBV segments (TRBV5-6, TRBV5-1 and TRBV20-1 among them) occurred more frequently in patients than in controls.

Unique molecular identifiers featured in each of the TCR beta cDNA libraries. Approximately 0.5 million cDNA molecules were recovered from an input of about 1 to 10 million T cells. TCRdb independently ran MiXCR on the PCR reads; one entry per CDR3 protein. The table has around 400,000 distinct CDR3 sequences, about 39% seen once. Germline assignment: CDR1 SEHNR and CDR2 FQNEAQ (reference sequence). Trimming took 1 base from V and 5 from J; bases not matched to a gene: 5. The CDR3 contains 15 residues. In this sample, this clonotype turned up a few times. The antigen is unknown. The chain combines TRBV7-9 with TRBJ2-5; 9 nucleotides align to TRBD2. The sample comprised blood. The sequence derives from a girl aged 2-10 years with multiple sclerosis. The CDR3 coding sequence is TGTGCCAGCAGCTTAGAGGGACTAGCAACGGAGACCCAGTACTTC. Translation: CASSLEGLATETQYF.